This T cell receptor beta chain was observed in a study of Graves' ophthalmopathy and Graves' hyperthyroidism. This clonotype was found many times. Its antigen remains unidentified. The V and J ends lost 1 base and 14 bases respectively, with 10 bases between them. The V gene's germline CDR1 is SGHDT and CDR2 YYEEEE. This CDR3 has 11 residues. RNA transcripts were the template, and TCR beta CDR3 regions were amplified from them. HTBI-primed first-round RT-PCR preceded second-round multiplex PCR. TCRdb reprocessed the multiplex PCR reads via MiXCR and lists one record per CDR3 protein. Here the sample spans hundreds of thousands of distinct CDR3 sequences, 45% being singletons. General study results and limits: From stable hyperthyroidism, ophthalmopathy was separated by a 13-signature model with 85% to 90% sensitivity and less than 82% specificity.

Moderately to severely active ophthalmopathy under 3 months, CAS at least 3, NOSPECS at least 4. The gene calls are TRBV5-6 and TRBJ1-5; D might be TRBD1 (6 bases). This receptor was identified in an adult man with Graves' ophthalmopathy. The material sequenced was peripheral blood. The CDR3 coding sequence is TGTGCCAGCAGCTTGAGGGGGGTCGAGCATTTT. As protein: CASSLRGVEHF. Filled out from reference TRBV5-6 and TRBJ1-5, the complete variable domain reads DAGVTQSPTHLIKTRGQQVTLRCSPKSGHDTVSWYQQALGQGPQFIFQYYEEEERQRGNFPDRFSGHQFPNYSSELNVNALLLGDSALYLCASSLRGVEHFGDGTRLSIL.